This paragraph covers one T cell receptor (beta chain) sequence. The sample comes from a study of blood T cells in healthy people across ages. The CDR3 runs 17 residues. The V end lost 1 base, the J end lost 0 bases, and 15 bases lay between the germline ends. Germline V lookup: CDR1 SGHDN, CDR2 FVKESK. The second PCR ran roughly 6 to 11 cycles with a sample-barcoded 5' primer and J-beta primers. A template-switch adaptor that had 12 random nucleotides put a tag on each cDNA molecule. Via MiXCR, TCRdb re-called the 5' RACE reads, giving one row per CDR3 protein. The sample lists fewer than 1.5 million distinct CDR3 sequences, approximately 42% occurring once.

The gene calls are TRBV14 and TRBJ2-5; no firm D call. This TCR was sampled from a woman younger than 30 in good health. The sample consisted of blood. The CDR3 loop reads CASSQVQASRYQETQYF. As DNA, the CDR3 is TGTGCCAGCAGCCAAGTTCAGGCTTCCCGGTACCAAGAGACCCAGTACTTC.